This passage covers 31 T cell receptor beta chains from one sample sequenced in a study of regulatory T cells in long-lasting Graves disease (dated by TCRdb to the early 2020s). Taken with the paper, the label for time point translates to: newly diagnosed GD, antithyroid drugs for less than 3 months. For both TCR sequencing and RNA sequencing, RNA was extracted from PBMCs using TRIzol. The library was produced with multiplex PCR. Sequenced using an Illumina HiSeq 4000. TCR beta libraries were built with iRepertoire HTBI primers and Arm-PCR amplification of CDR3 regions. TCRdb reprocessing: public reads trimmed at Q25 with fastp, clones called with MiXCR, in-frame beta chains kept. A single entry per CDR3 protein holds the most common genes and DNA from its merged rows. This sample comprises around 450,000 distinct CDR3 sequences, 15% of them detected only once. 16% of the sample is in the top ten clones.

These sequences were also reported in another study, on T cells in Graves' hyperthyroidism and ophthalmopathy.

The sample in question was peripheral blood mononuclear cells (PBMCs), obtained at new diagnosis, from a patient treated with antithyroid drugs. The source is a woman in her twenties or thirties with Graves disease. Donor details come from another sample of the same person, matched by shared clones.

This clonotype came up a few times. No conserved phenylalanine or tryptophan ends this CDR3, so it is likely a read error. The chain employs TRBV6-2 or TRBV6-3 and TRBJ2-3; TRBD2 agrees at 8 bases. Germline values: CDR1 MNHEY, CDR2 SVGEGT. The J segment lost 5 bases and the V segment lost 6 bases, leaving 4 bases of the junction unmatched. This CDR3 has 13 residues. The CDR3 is CASRAGAVDTQYS. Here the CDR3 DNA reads TGTGCCAGCAGAGCGGGAGCTGTAGATACGCAGTATTCT.

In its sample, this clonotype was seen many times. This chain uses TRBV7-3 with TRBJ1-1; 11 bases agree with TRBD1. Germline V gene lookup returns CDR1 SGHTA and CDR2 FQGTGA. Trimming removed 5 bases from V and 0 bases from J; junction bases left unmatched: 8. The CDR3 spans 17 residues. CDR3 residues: CASSPRTGGGMNTEAFF. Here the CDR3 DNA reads TGTGCCAGCAGCCCCCGGACAGGGGGCGGGATGAACACTGAAGCTTTCTTT.

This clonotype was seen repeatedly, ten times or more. The CDR3, as DNA: TGTGCCAGCAGTGAAGGGGGGAGTAATAACGAAGCTTTCTTT. This translates into CASSEGGSNNEAFF. The chain uses TRBV6-2 or TRBV6-3 and TRBJ1-1; weak D call: TRBD1 (6 bases). Between the trimmed V and J ends, which lost 5 bases and 8 bases, there was a span of 18 bases. The CDR3 has 14 amino acids. Germline V lookup: CDR1 MNHEY, CDR2 SVGEGT.

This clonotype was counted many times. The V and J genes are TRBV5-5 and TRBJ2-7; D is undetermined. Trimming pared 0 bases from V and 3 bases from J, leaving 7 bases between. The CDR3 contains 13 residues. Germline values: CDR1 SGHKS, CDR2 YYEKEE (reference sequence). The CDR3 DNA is TGTGCCAGCAGCTTGGAACAGCACTACGAGCAGTACTTC. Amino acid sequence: CASSLEQHYEQYF.

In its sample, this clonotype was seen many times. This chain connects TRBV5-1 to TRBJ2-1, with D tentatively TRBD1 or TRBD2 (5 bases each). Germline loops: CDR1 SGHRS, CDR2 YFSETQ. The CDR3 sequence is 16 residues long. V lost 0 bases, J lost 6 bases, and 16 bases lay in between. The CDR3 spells CASSLANRRHFNEQFF. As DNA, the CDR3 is TGCGCCAGCAGCTTGGCAAACAGGAGGCACTTCAATGAGCAGTTCTTC. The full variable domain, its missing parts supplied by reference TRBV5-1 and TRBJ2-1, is KAGVTQTPRYLIKTRGQQVTLSCSPISGHRSVSWYQQTPGQGLQFLFEYFSETQRNKGNFPGRFSGRQFSNSRSEMNVSTLELGDSALYLCASSLANRRHFNEQFFGPGTRLTVL.

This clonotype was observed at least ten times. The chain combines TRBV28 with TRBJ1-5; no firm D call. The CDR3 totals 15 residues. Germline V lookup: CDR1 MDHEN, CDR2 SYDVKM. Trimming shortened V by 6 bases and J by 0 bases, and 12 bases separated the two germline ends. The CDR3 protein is CASSSGPYSNQPQHF. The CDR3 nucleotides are TGTGCCAGCAGCTCCGGACCTTATAGCAATCAGCCCCAGCATTTT. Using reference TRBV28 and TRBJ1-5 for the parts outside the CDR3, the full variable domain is DVKVTQSSRYLVKRTGEKVFLECVQDMDHENMFWYRQDPGLGLRLIYFSYDVKMKEKGDIPEGYSVSREKKERFSLILESASTNQTSMYLCASSSGPYSNQPQHFGDGTRLSIL.

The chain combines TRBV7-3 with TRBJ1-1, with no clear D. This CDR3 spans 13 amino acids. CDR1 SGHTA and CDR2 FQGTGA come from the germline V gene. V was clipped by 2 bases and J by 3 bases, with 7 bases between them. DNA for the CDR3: TGTGCCAGCAGCTTAGGGGATTACACTGAAGCTTTCTTT. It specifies CASSLGDYTEAFF.

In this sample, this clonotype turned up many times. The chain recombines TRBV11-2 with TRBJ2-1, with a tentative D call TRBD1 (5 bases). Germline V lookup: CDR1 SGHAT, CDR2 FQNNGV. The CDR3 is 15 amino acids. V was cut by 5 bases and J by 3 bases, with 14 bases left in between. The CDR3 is CASSGSRTYYNEQFF. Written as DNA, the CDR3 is TGTGCCAGCAGCGGAAGTAGGACATACTACAATGAGCAGTTCTTC.

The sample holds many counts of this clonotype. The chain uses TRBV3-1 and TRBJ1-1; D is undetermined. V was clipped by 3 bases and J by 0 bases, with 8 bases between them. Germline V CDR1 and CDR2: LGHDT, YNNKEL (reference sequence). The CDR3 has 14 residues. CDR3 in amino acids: CASSHSALNTEAFF. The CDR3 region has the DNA TGTGCCAGCAGCCACTCCGCATTGAACACTGAAGCTTTCTTT.

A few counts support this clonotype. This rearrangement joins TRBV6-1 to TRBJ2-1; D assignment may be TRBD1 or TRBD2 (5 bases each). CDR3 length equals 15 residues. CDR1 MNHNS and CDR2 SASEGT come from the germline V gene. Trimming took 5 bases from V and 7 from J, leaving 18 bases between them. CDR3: CASSLGPRAPNEQFF. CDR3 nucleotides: TGTGCCAGCAGTCTGGGACCCCGTGCGCCGAATGAGCAGTTCTTC.

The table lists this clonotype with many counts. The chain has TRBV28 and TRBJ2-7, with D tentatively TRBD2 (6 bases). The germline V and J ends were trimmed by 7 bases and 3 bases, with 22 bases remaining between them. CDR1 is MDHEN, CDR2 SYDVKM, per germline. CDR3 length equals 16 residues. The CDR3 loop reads CASTLGGTGVLYEQYF. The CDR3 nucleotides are TGTGCCAGCACCCTCGGGGGAACGGGAGTACTCTACGAGCAGTACTTC.

The CDR3 is CASSIFGQGGSDGYTF. CDR3 nucleotides: TGTGCCAGTAGTATATTCGGCCAGGGCGGGTCCGATGGCTACACCTTC. The gene calls are TRBV19 and TRBJ1-2; possibly TRBD1 for D (5 bases). The CDR3 contains 16 residues. Trimming removed 2 bases from V and 6 bases from J, with 19 bases in between. CDR1 is LNHDA, CDR2 SQIVND, per germline (reference sequence).

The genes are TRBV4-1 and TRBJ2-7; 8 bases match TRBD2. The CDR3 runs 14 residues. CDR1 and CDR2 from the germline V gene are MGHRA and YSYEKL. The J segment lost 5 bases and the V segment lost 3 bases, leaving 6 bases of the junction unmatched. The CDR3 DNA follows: TGCGCCAGCAGCCAGGTGGGACTAGGCCACGAGCAGTACTTC. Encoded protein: CASSQVGLGHEQYF.

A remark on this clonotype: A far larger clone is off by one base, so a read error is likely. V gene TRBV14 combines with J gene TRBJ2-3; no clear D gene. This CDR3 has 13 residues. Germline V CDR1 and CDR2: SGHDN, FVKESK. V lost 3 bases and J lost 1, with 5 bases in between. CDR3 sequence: CASSHPGTDTQYF. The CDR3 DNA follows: TGTGCCAGCAGCCACCCAGGCACAGATACGCAGTATTTT.

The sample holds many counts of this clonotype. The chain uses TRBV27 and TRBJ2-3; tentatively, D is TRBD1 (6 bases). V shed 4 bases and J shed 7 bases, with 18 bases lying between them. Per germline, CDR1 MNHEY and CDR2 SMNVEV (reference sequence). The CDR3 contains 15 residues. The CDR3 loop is CASSWGTTIRNTQYF. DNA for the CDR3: TGTGCCAGCAGTTGGGGGACAACAATCAGAAATACGCAGTATTTT.

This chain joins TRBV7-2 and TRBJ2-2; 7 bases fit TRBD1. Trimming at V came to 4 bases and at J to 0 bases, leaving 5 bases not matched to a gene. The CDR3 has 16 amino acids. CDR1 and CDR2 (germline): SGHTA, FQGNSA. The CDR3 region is CASSSSGTANTGELFF. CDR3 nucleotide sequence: TGTGCCAGCAGCTCATCTGGGACAGCGAACACCGGGGAGCTGTTTTTT.

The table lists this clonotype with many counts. This CDR3 reads CASRRGDTNTGELFF. For the CDR3, the DNA is TGTGCCAGCAGAAGGGGGGACACGAACACCGGGGAGCTGTTTTTT. This chain joins TRBV28 and TRBJ2-2, with D perhaps given as TRBD1 or TRBD2 (6 bases each). Germline-derived CDR1 and CDR2 are MDHEN and SYDVKM. There are 15 residues in the CDR3. With 6 bases removed from V and 0 bases from J, the gap between germline ends came to 11 bases.

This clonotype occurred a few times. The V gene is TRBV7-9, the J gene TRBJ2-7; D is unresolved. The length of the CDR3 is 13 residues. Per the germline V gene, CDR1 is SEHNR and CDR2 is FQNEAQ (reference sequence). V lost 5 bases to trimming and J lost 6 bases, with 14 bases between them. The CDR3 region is CASSSPGSVEQYF. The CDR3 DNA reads TGTGCCAGCAGCAGCCCTGGTTCGGTCGAGCAGTACTTC. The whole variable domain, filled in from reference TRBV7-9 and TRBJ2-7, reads DTGVSQNPRHKITKRGQNVTFRCDPISEHNRLYWYRQTLGQGPEFLTYFQNEAQLEKSRLLSDRFSAERPKGSFSTLEIQRTEQGDSAMYLCASSSPGSVEQYFGPGTRLTVT.

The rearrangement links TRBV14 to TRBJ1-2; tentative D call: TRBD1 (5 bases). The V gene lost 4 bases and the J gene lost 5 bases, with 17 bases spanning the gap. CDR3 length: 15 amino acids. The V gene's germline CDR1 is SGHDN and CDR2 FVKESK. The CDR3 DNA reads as TGTGCCAGCAGCCCCCTCTCCGGGACGGCTTATGGCTACACCTTC. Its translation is CASSPLSGTAYGYTF.

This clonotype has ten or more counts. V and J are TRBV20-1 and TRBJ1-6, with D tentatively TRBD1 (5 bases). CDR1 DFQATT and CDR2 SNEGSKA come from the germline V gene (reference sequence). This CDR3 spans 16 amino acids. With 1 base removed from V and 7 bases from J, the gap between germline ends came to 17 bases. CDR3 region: CSARAAGTASNSPLHF. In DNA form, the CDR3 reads TGCAGTGCTAGAGCAGCAGGGACGGCGTCCAATTCACCCCTCCACTTT.

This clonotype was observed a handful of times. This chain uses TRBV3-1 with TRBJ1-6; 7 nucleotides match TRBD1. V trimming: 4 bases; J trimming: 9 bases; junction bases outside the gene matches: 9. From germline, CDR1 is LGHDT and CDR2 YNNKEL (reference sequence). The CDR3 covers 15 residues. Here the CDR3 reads CASSLGQAQGSPLHF. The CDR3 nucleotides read TGTGCCAGCAGCCTAGGACAGGCCCAGGGTTCACCCCTCCACTTT.

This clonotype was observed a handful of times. The CDR3 coding sequence is TGTGCCAGCACCATCATAGTTGGAGATTGGGTTTACAATGAGCAGTTCTTC. It codes for CASTIIVGDWVYNEQFF. The rearrangement uses TRBV12-3 or TRBV12-4 and TRBJ2-1, with D unclear. Trimming removed 7 bases from V and 4 bases from J, with 23 bases in between. The CDR3 has 17 amino acids.

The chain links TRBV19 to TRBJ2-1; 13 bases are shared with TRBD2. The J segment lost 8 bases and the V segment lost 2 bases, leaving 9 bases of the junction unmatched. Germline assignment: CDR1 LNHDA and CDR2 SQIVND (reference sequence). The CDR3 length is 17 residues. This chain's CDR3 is CASSIPGLAGVFDEQFF. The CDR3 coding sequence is TGTGCCAGTAGTATACCCGGACTAGCGGGAGTCTTCGATGAGCAGTTCTTC.

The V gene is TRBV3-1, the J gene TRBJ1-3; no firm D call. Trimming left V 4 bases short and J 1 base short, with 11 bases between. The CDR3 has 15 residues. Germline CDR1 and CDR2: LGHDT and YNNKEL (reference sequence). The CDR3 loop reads CASSLQAASGNTIYF. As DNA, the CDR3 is TGTGCCAGCAGCCTCCAAGCGGCTTCTGGAAACACCATATATTTT. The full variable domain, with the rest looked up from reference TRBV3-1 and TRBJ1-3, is DTAVSQTPKYLVTQMGNDKSIKCEQNLGHDTMYWYKQDSKKFLKIMFSYNNKELIINETVPNRFSPKSPDKAHLNLHINSLELGDSAVYFCASSLQAASGNTIYFGEGSWLTVV.

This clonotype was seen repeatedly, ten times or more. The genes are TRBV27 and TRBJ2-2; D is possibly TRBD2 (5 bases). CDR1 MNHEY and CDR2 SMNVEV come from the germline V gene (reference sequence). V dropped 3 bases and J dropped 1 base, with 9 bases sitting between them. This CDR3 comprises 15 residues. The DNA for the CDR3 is TGTGCCAGCAGTTTCGAACGGGAGAACACCGGGGAGCTGTTTTTT. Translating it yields CASSFERENTGELFF.

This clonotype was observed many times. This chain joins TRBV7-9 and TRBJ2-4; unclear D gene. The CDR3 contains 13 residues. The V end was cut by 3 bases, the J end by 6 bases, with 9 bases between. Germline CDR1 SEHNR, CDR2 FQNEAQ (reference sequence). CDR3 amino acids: CASSFPLGNIQYF. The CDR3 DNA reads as TGTGCCAGCAGCTTCCCCTTGGGAAACATTCAGTACTTC.

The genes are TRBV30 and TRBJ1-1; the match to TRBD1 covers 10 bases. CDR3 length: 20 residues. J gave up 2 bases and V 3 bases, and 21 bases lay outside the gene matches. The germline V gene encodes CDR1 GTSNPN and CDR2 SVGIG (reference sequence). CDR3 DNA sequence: TGTGCCTGGAGGAGGGGAACCGGGACAGGGGATATGCCGGCCAACACTGAAGCTTTCTTT. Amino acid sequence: CAWRRGTGTGDMPANTEAFF.

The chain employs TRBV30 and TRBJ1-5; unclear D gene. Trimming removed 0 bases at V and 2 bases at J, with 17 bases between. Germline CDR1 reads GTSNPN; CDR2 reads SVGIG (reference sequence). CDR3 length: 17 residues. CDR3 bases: TGTGCCTGGAGTGTACGAGGACGGGCGTATGGCAATCAGCCCCAGCATTTT. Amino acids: CAWSVRGRAYGNQPQHF.

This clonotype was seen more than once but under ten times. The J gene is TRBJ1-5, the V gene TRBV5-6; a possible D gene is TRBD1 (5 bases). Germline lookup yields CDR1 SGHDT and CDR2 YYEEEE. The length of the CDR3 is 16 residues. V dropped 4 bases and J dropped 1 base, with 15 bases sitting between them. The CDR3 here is CASSLRTTSSNQPQHF. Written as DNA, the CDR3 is TGTGCCAGCAGCCTTCGGACAACGTCGAGCAATCAGCCCCAGCATTTT.

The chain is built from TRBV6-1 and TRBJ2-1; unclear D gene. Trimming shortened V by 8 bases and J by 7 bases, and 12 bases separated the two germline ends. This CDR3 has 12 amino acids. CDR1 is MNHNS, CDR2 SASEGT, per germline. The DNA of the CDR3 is TGTGCCAGCTGCGAGCGTCCAAATGAGCAGTTCTTC. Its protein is CASCERPNEQFF.

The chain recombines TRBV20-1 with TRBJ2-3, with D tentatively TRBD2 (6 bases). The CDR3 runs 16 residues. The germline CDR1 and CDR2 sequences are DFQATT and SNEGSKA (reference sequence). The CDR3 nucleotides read TGCACCACCCGGTTAGGGGAGCGGGCGTTCACAGATACGCAGTATTTT. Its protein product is CTTRLGERAFTDTQYF.